The present T cell receptor (beta chain) was sequenced within a study of blood T cell repertoires in COVID-19. Study context: Samples of COVID-19 (acute and convalescent) were obtained from the United States, Italy and Spain. Nucleic acid was either cDNA or gDNA, and it came from T cells, B-cell-depleted T cells, or PBMCs.

Seattle patients were enrolled while actively infected and followed longitudinally. About this clone: Other DNA sequences in the same sample also yield this CDR3.

Per the study methods: Reference gene primer amplification in the assay estimated nucleated cell counts. Profiled with immunoSEQ multiplex PCR; TCRdb holds only in-frame clones, not every one. That table gives V, J and clone size, and the DNA gave D and trimming. The data contain hundreds of thousands of clones, about 89% of them seen just once; the ten biggest clones take up over 6%. With 3 bases removed from V and 3 bases from J, the gap between germline ends came to 8 bases. CDR3 length equals 13 residues. Germline V CDR1 and CDR2: SEHNR, FQNEAQ (reference sequence). Source material: peripheral blood. V gene TRBV7-9 combines with J gene TRBJ1-2; D gene uncertain. The sequence was collected from a woman between 45 and 60 years old with COVID-19, enrolled during active disease. The CDR3 loop reads CASSLAADYGYTF. CDR3 nucleotide sequence: TGTGCCAGCAGCTTGGCGGCAGACTATGGCTACACCTTC.